The 13 T cell receptor beta chains presented below share a single source sample, sequenced in a study of blood T cell repertoires in COVID-19. Repertoires were generated with immunoSEQ multiplex PCR, while TCRdb's copy carries only in-frame clones and drops some. The sample has 150,000 to 200,000 clones; around four fifths are singletons. Source material: peripheral blood. The receptors derive from a woman in her twenties or thirties with acute or convalescent COVID-19.

The V and J genes are TRBV9 and TRBJ2-5, with TRBD1 matching over 12 bases. The CDR3 is 15 amino acids. Trimming at V came to 4 bases and at J to 5 bases, leaving 6 bases not matched to a gene. The germline CDR1 and CDR2 sequences are SGDLS and YYNGEE. As DNA, the CDR3 is TGTGCCAGCAGCCCCGGGACAGGGGGCGTTGAGACCCAGTACTTC. Translation gives CASSPGTGGVETQYF.

As for this clone: This same CDR3 is encoded by further DNA sequences in the sample. The V and J genes are TRBV29-1 and TRBJ1-5, with D hard to call. This CDR3 is built from 12 residues. The germline CDR1 and CDR2 sequences are SQVTM and ANQGSEA. V gave up 4 bases and J gave up 1 base, with 5 bases separating them. The CDR3 sequence is CSVGGSNQPQHF. CDR3 DNA sequence: TGCAGCGTTGGAGGGAGCAATCAGCCCCAGCATTTT.

This clone was seen repeatedly, ten times or more. The V call is TRBV6-5, the J call TRBJ2-1, with a weak D call TRBD2 (5 bases). V shed 6 bases and J shed 6 bases, with 15 bases lying between them. The CDR3 covers 14 residues. Germline CDR1 and CDR2: MNHEY and SVGAGI. DNA for the CDR3: TGTGCCAGCAGCGAGGTTACTAGTTTCAATGAGCAGTTCTTC. Translated, it gives CASSEVTSFNEQFF.

This clone was found a few times. This chain connects TRBV2 to TRBJ1-2; 8 bases are shared with TRBD1. This CDR3 is 14 amino acids long. Germline trimming cut 5 bases from V and 8 bases from J; bases unmatched to any gene: 10. From germline, CDR1 is SNHLY and CDR2 FYNNEI. The CDR3 DNA reads TGTGCCAGCAGTAGAGACAGGGGATCGGGAGGCTACACCTTC. Protein product: CASSRDRGSGGYTF.

The rearrangement uses TRBV7-8 and TRBJ1-1; D is uncertain. The CDR3 contains 14 residues. With 2 bases removed from V and 2 bases from J, the gap between germline ends came to 9 bases. From germline, CDR1 is SGHVS and CDR2 FQNEAQ. This CDR3 reads CASSLREHNTEAFF. In DNA form, the CDR3 reads TGTGCCAGCAGCTTAAGGGAGCATAACACTGAAGCTTTCTTT.

This clone was seen a handful of times. The genes are TRBV4-1 and TRBJ1-1; 8 nucleotides line up with TRBD1. CDR3 length: 15 residues. Germline assignment: CDR1 MGHRA and CDR2 YSYEKL. J lost 3 bases, V lost 0 bases, and 3 bases had no gene match. Here the CDR3 reads CASSQDRGQHTEAFF. The DNA of the CDR3 is TGCGCCAGCAGCCAAGACAGGGGGCAACACACTGAAGCTTTCTTT.

The CDR3 coding sequence is TGTGCCAGCAGGCAGGGCGCAGGGCCCTTCTATGGCTACACCTTC. Translation gives CASRQGAGPFYGYTF. The chain is built from TRBV27 and TRBJ1-2, with D perhaps TRBD1 (5 bases). There are 15 residues in the CDR3. The germline V gene has CDR1 MNHEY and CDR2 SMNVEV (reference sequence). The V end was cut by 6 bases, the J end by 4 bases, with 18 bases between.

The rearrangement links TRBV5-6 to TRBJ1-2; 8 nucleotides agree with TRBD1. The germline V gene has CDR1 SGHDT and CDR2 YYEEEE. The V gene end was trimmed by 0 bases and the J gene end by 2 bases; junction bases not matched to a gene: 3. The CDR3 runs 15 residues. CDR3 nucleotide sequence: TGTGCCAGCAGCTTGGCAGGGGGCGAAAACTATGGCTACACCTTC. Translation gives CASSLAGGENYGYTF.

This chain uses TRBV5-6 with TRBJ2-1; TRBD2 agrees at 13 bases. This CDR3 spans 17 amino acids. Per germline, CDR1 SGHDT and CDR2 YYEEEE. With 5 bases clipped from V and 4 bases from J, the junction kept 9 bases outside the gene matches. CDR3 DNA: TGTGCCAGCAGGCAGTCCGGGACTAGCGGGATTTACAATGAGCAGTTCTTC. Translation gives CASRQSGTSGIYNEQFF.

The chain joins TRBV6-2 or TRBV6-3 to TRBJ2-1; a possible D gene is TRBD1 (6 bases). Germline CDR1 and CDR2: MNHEY and SVGEGT. The CDR3 has 17 residues. V was clipped by 2 bases and J by 0 bases, with 14 bases between them. Written as DNA, the CDR3 is TGTGCCAGCAGTTACAGGGCCAGGGGCCTCTCCTACAATGAGCAGTTCTTC. As protein: CASSYRARGLSYNEQFF.

The chain joins TRBV7-8 to TRBJ2-3; D gene uncertain. This CDR3 is built from 14 residues. Germline CDR1 and CDR2: SGHVS and FQNEAQ. V dropped 4 bases and J dropped 0 bases, with 8 bases sitting between them. CDR3 DNA sequence: TGTGCCAGCAGCTCATTGACTAGCACAGATACGCAGTATTTT. Its protein product is CASSSLTSTDTQYF.

V is TRBV7-2 and J is TRBJ2-1; TRBD2 matches 9 bases. CDR3 size: 16 residues. Per the germline V gene, CDR1 is SGHTA and CDR2 is FQGNSA. J was trimmed by 3 bases and V by 3 bases; bases with no gene match: 6. Here the CDR3 reads CASSFSGTSLYNEQFF. DNA of the CDR3: TGTGCCAGCAGCTTCAGCGGGACTAGCCTCTACAATGAGCAGTTCTTC.

The V and J genes are TRBV15 and TRBJ2-1, with 12 positions matching TRBD2. This CDR3 region has 19 residues. Trimming took 4 bases from V and 3 from J; bases not matched to a gene: 13. Germline CDR1 and CDR2: LNHNV and YYDKDF (reference sequence). The chain's CDR3 is CATSIGVQWTSGVYNEQFF. DNA of the CDR3: TGTGCCACCAGCATTGGGGTTCAGTGGACTAGCGGGGTCTACAATGAGCAGTTCTTC.